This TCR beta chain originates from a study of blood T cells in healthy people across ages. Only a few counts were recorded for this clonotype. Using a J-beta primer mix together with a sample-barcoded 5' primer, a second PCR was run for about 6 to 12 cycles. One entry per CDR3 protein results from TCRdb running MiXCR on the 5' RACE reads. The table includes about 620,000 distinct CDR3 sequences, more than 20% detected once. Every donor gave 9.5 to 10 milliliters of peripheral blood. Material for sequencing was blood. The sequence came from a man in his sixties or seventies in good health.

CDR3 loop: CASSQGGLHYGYTF. CDR3 nucleotide sequence: TGTGCCAGCAGCCAGGGGGGATTACACTATGGCTACACCTTC. The chain recombines TRBV7-9 with TRBJ1-2; 7 nucleotides match TRBD1. Germline assignment: CDR1 SEHNR and CDR2 FQNEAQ (reference sequence). The CDR3 consists of 14 residues. J was trimmed by 3 bases and V by 5 bases; bases with no gene match: 6.